The 18 T cell receptor beta chains presented below share a single source sample, sequenced in a study of T cells in Graves' hyperthyroidism and ophthalmopathy. The source material, RNA transcripts, was used to amplify TCR beta CDR3 regions. The primer set for the first-round RT-PCR of the TCR CDR3 was HTBI. TCRdb ran MiXCR on the multiplex PCR reads and lists one entry per CDR3 protein. The sample holds about 100,000 distinct CDR3 sequences, roughly 15% seen once. Sequenced sample: blood. The source is a woman aged 45 to 65 with Graves' hyperthyroidism.

The sample holds many counts of this clonotype. The rearrangement joins TRBV29-1 to TRBJ1-1, with a tentative D call TRBD1 (5 bases). This CDR3 spans 13 amino acids. Trimming took 3 bases from V and 5 from J, leaving 13 bases between them. Germline values: CDR1 SQVTM, CDR2 ANQGSEA. CDR3 coding DNA: TGCAGCGTTGACAGACAGCGTGAAACTGAAGCTTTCTTT. Its protein is CSVDRQRETEAFF.

This clonotype was recorded at least ten times. The V gene is TRBV10-1, the J gene TRBJ2-5, with D uncertain. Trimming took off 3 bases at V and 2 bases at J, with 7 bases between the two ends. Germline CDR1 is WNHNN and CDR2 is SYGVQD (reference sequence). This CDR3 is 13 amino acids long. The CDR3 nucleotides read TGCGCCAGCAGTGACGGTCAGCAAGAGACCCAGTACTTC. Translation gives CASSDGQQETQYF.

The count of this clonotype is one. The rearrangement links TRBV27 to TRBJ2-1; D may be TRBD1 (6 bases). The germline CDR1 and CDR2 sequences are MNHEY and SMNVEV (reference sequence). This CDR3 has 15 residues. V shed 7 bases and J shed 6 bases, with 19 bases lying between them. CDR3 amino acids: CASTPKGTTLNEQFF. Here the CDR3 DNA reads TGTGCCAGCACCCCCAAGGGGACAACCCTCAATGAGCAGTTCTTC.

This clonotype came up many times. The rearrangement uses TRBV9 and TRBJ2-2; D unresolved. Trimming took off 1 base at V and 7 bases at J, with 11 bases between the two ends. The CDR3 length is 14 residues. CDR1 and CDR2 (germline): SGDLS, YYNGEE. CDR3 sequence reads: CASSVLRNSGELFF. The CDR3 DNA reads as TGTGCCAGCAGCGTACTGCGCAATAGCGGGGAGCTGTTTTTT. The whole variable domain, filled in from reference TRBV9 and TRBJ2-2, reads DSGVTQTPKHLITATGQRVTLRCSPRSGDLSVYWYQQSLDQGLQFLIQYYNGEERAKGNILERFSAQQFPDLHSELNLSSLELGDSALYFCASSVLRNSGELFFGEGSRLTVL.

This clonotype was picked up many times. This could be a read error, since a much larger clone is one nucleotide away. The rearrangement joins TRBV2 to TRBJ2-1, with 7 bases aligning to TRBD2. The ends lost 8 bases at V and 8 bases at J; junction bases unmatched: 21. CDR3 size: 17 residues. Germline CDR1 SNHLY, CDR2 FYNNEI. CDR3 amino acids: CASRGGRLAEGAHEQFF. CDR3 in DNA: TGTGCCAGCCGTGGAGGAAGGCTAGCGGAAGGGGCCCATGAGCAGTTCTTC.

This clonotype was detected many times. The chain has TRBV9 and TRBJ1-6, with D possibly being TRBD1 (5 bases). This CDR3 has 15 residues. With 0 bases removed from V and 10 bases from J, the gap between germline ends came to 14 bases. Germline-derived CDR1 and CDR2 are SGDLS and YYNGEE. This chain's CDR3 is CASSVESGGYSPLHF. The DNA of the CDR3 is TGTGCCAGCAGCGTAGAGTCTGGGGGTTACTCACCCCTCCACTTT.

V usage is TRBV28 and J usage is TRBJ2-7; D remains unclear. Germline values: CDR1 MDHEN, CDR2 SYDVKM. The V gene lost 1 base and the J gene lost 1 base, with 8 bases spanning the gap. The CDR3 loop spans 14 amino acids. In DNA form, the CDR3 reads TGTGCCAGCAGTTTATTTGACCCGTCCTACGAGCAGTACTTC. It codes for CASSLFDPSYEQYF.

The V gene is TRBV5-1, the J gene TRBJ1-1, with 7 bases identical to TRBD1. The V segment lost 5 bases and the J segment 0 bases; nucleotides outside the gene matches: 10. Looked up from germline, CDR1 is SGHRS and CDR2 is YFSETQ. CDR3 length: 16 amino acids. CDR3: CASRGGQGGMNTEAFF. The CDR3 bases are TGCGCCAGCAGAGGGGGGCAGGGGGGAATGAACACTGAAGCTTTCTTT.

The table lists this clonotype with a few counts. The CDR3 nucleotides are TGTGCCAGCTTAAGGGGACTAGCGGGATACAATGAGCAGTTCTTC. Its protein product is CASLRGLAGYNEQFF. This chain links TRBV6-1 with TRBJ2-1, with 13 bases that match TRBD2. J was trimmed by 4 bases and V by 8 bases; bases with no gene match: 5. The CDR3 totals 15 residues. The germline V gene has CDR1 MNHNS and CDR2 SASEGT.

This clonotype has a handful of counts. V gene TRBV20-1 combines with J gene TRBJ2-1; 11 bases fit TRBD2. Trimming cost V 6 bases and J 5 bases; bases outside gene matches: 12. CDR1 and CDR2 (germline): DFQATT, SNEGSKA (reference sequence). The CDR3 loop spans 16 amino acids. The CDR3 region is CSAPGTGTSGDNEQFF. The CDR3 DNA follows: TGCAGTGCCCCCGGGACCGGGACTAGCGGAGACAATGAGCAGTTCTTC.

This clonotype was recorded at least ten times. V is TRBV6-4 and J is TRBJ2-2; no firm D call. This CDR3 has 13 amino acids. V shed 0 bases and J shed 5 bases, with 4 bases lying between them. Per the germline V gene, CDR1 is MRHNA and CDR2 is SNTAGT. This chain's CDR3 is CASSDSETGELFF. CDR3 in DNA: TGTGCCAGCAGTGACTCCGAAACCGGGGAGCTGTTTTTT.

This clonotype was counted at least ten times. This chain uses TRBV28 with TRBJ1-1; no clear D. The germline V gene encodes CDR1 MDHEN and CDR2 SYDVKM. This CDR3 comprises 11 residues. The V end lost 6 bases, the J end lost 8 bases, and 10 bases lay between the germline ends. CDR3 in amino acids: CASSKGSEAFF. CDR3 DNA sequence: TGTGCCAGCAGCAAAGGATCGGAAGCTTTCTTT.

This clonotype was detected many times. The rearrangement uses TRBV7-3 and TRBJ2-2, with 8 bases lining up with TRBD1. From germline, CDR1 is SGHTA and CDR2 FQGTGA. The CDR3 spans 15 residues. V shed 4 bases, J shed 0 bases, and the junction held 1 base outside the gene matches. CDR3 in DNA: TGTGCCAGCAGCTCACAGGGGGCGAACACCGGGGAGCTGTTTTTT. Residues: CASSSQGANTGELFF.

This clonotype has a count of ten or more. A much larger clone differs from this one at a single base, so this may be a read error. The J gene is TRBJ1-3, the V gene TRBV20-1; the match to TRBD1 covers 8 bases. Per the germline V gene, CDR1 is DFQATT and CDR2 is SNEGSKA (reference sequence). The CDR3 spans 17 residues. The CDR3: CSADPGQVRSSGNTTYF. The CDR3, as DNA: TGCAGTGCAGACCCGGGACAGGTTAGAAGTAGTGGAAACACCACATATTTT.

This clonotype was detected many times. Germline and junction disagree at one end, which may indicate a read error. The V call is TRBV20-1, the J call TRBJ1-1; maybe TRBD1 (6 bases). Germline-derived CDR1 and CDR2 are DFQATT and SNEGSKA (reference sequence). The CDR3 runs 14 residues. CDR3 DNA: TGCAGTGCCAGAGAACGCAGGGGATGGACTGAAGCTTTCTTT. It is translated as CSARERRGWTEAFF.

This clonotype was seen only a few times. The CDR3 is CASRSQGAQNSPLHF. The CDR3 DNA reads as TGTGCCAGCAGAAGTCAGGGGGCGCAAAATTCACCCCTCCACTTT. The chain couples TRBV7-8 to TRBJ1-6; TRBD1 agrees at 8 bases. Per the germline V gene, CDR1 is SGHVS and CDR2 is FQNEAQ. The CDR3 has 15 amino acids. The J segment lost 7 bases and the V segment lost 6 bases, leaving 8 bases of the junction unmatched.

This clonotype was counted at least ten times. The rearrangement uses TRBV3-1 and TRBJ1-1; D call uncertain. V shed 1 base and J shed 12 bases, with 15 bases lying between them. The CDR3 contains 13 residues. The germline CDR1 and CDR2 sequences are LGHDT and YNNKEL (reference sequence). CDR3: CASSQVGSAGTFF. CDR3 DNA sequence: TGTGCCAGCAGCCAAGTCGGGTCCGCCGGAACTTTCTTT.

On this clonotype: With a much larger clone just one base away, this may be a read error. V usage is TRBV10-3 and J usage is TRBJ2-3; D is unclear. The CDR3 has 13 amino acids. Trimming left V 3 bases short and J 10 bases short, with 14 bases between. Germline V gene lookup returns CDR1 ENHRY and CDR2 SYGVKD. CDR3 coding DNA: TGTGCCATCAGTGATAATCCCCGTGGTGCGCAGTATTTT. Translated, it gives CAISDNPRGAQYF.